This TCR beta chain was documented in a study of T cell repertoires in cytomegalovirus infection. About the research overall: In public TCR beta signatures, there were indications of both CMV infection and matching HLA type. Notes on the study in general: There were HLA-C-restricted CMV-specific TCR beta clonotypes dominating the ex vivo response.

Germline CDR1 and CDR2: GTSNPN and SVGIG (reference sequence). Trimming stripped 3 bases from V and 3 bases from J, with 17 bases between. The CDR3 has 15 residues. MiXCR, applied by TCRdb to the reads, yields one record per CDR3 protein. The sample lists about 260,000 distinct CDR3 sequences; around 8.7% were seen once. Concerning this clonotype itself: Its antigen is currently unknown.

The sequencing sample was made of PBMCs. The chain has TRBV30 and TRBJ1-2; D is uncertain. This TCR was recovered from a human donor in good health (CMV status not recorded). Some clones in this sample may be carry-over from other donors' samples. CDR3 residues: CAWRGKYLEDYGYTF. CDR3 coding DNA: TGTGCCTGGAGAGGAAAATACCTGGAGGACTATGGCTACACCTTC.